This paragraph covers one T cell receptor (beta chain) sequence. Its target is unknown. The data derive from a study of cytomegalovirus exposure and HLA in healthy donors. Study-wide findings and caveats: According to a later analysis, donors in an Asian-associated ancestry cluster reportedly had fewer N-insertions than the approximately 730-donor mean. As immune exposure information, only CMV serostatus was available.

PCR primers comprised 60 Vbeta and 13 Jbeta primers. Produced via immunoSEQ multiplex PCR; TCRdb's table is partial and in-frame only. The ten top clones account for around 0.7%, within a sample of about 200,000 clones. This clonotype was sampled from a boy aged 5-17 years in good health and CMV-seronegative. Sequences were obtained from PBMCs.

The CDR3 DNA follows: TGTGCCAGCAGCTGGGTACCGCAAGACGCGGGCTCTGGGGCCAACGTCCTGACTTTC. This gives the protein CASSWVPQDAGSGANVLTF. The chain joins TRBV5-4 to TRBJ2-6; the D gene is possibly TRBD2 (5 bases). V was trimmed by 3 bases and J by 0 bases, leaving 19 bases between them. Germline CDR1 and CDR2: SGHNT and YYREEE (reference sequence). The CDR3 totals 19 residues.